What follows are 11 T cell receptor beta chains derived from one specimen sequenced in a study of blood T cell repertoires in COVID-19. Using immunoSEQ multiplex PCR, the repertoire was profiled, and TCRdb retains in-frame clones only, with some absent. The table has about 160,000 clones, 80% to 90% seen once. Sequenced: peripheral blood. The receptor source for this set is a woman aged 80 or older with acute or convalescent COVID-19.

The chain couples TRBV7-9 to TRBJ2-5; D may be TRBD2 (6 bases). The germline CDR1 and CDR2 sequences are SEHNR and FQNEAQ (reference sequence). V lost 1 base and J lost 0, with 18 bases in between. The CDR3 has 18 amino acids. The DNA for the CDR3 is TGTGCCAGCAGCTTAGGTGGGCGGGGACGGCAGTACCAAGAGACCCAGTACTTC. Amino acid sequence: CASSLGGRGRQYQETQYF.

The CDR3 sequence is CASSDIGGGTQYF. The CDR3 coding sequence is TGTGCCAGCAGTGATATTGGGGGAGGGACCCAGTACTTC. This chain links TRBV2 with TRBJ2-5; possible D gene TRBD2, 6 bases. CDR1 is SNHLY and CDR2 is FYNNEI in the germline V gene. Deletions cut 3 bases from V and 7 bases from J, with 12 bases between. The CDR3 has 13 amino acids. The full variable domain, its missing parts supplied by reference TRBV2 and TRBJ2-5, is EPEVTQTPSHQVTQMGQEVILRCVPISNHLYFYWYRQILGQKVEFLVSFYNNEISEKSEIFDDQFSVERPDGSNFTLKIRSTKLEDSAMYFCASSDIGGGTQYFGPGTRLLVL.

V gene TRBV5-1 combines with J gene TRBJ1-6; a weak D match, TRBD1 (5 bases). Germline V gene sequence: CDR1 SGHRS, CDR2 YFSETQ. The CDR3 covers 14 residues. V lost 4 bases and J 8 bases, leaving 13 bases between the germline ends. The CDR3 bases are TGCGCCAGCAGCAAAGGACCCAGGGATTCACCCCTCCACTTT. Its protein product is CASSKGPRDSPLHF.

In its sample, this clone was seen many times. The chain uses TRBV5-1 and TRBJ2-7, with 7 bases aligning to TRBD2. The CDR3 is made up of 15 amino acids. Germline values: CDR1 SGHRS, CDR2 YFSETQ. The V and J ends lost 3 bases and 5 bases, in that order; junction bases with no gene match: 11. CDR3 sequence (DNA): TGCGCCAGCAGCTCCGGGACTACCCTCTCGGACGAGCAGTACTTC. Its translation: CASSSGTTLSDEQYF. Using reference TRBV5-1 and TRBJ2-7 for the parts outside the CDR3, the full variable domain is KAGVTQTPRYLIKTRGQQVTLSCSPISGHRSVSWYQQTPGQGLQFLFEYFSETQRNKGNFPGRFSGRQFSNSRSEMNVSTLELGDSALYLCASSSGTTLSDEQYFGPGTRLTVT.

The chain links TRBV11-3 to TRBJ2-5; D is perhaps TRBD2 (6 bases). Germline CDR1 SGHNT, CDR2 YENEEA. This CDR3 is 13 amino acids long. Trimming removed 3 bases at V and 4 bases at J, with 9 bases between. The CDR3: CASSLEGGETQYF. The CDR3 region has the DNA TGTGCCAGCAGCTTGGAGGGTGGAGAGACCCAGTACTTC.

V gene TRBV7-2 combines with J gene TRBJ2-5; 11 bases are shared with TRBD1. Per germline, CDR1 SGHTA and CDR2 FQGNSA. The ends lost 5 bases at V and 5 bases at J; junction bases unmatched: 4. CDR3 length: 14 amino acids. CDR3 region: CASSPDRGRETQYF. DNA of the CDR3: TGTGCCAGCAGCCCGGACAGGGGGCGGGAGACCCAGTACTTC.

This chain uses TRBV3-1 (or the pseudogene TRBV3-2) with TRBJ2-7; 7 bases map to TRBD2. The V gene's germline CDR1 is LGHDT and CDR2 YNNKEL (reference sequence). Trimming at V came to 0 bases and at J to 3 bases, leaving 8 bases not matched to a gene. The CDR3 runs to 16 residues. The CDR3 DNA sequence: TGTGCCAGCAGCCAAGAGACGCGGGGGTATCTCTACGAGCAGTACTTC. This encodes CASSQETRGYLYEQYF.

This chain links TRBV6-6 with TRBJ2-7; 7 bases fit TRBD1. The CDR3 sequence is 15 residues long. Germline values: CDR1 MNHNY, CDR2 SVGAGI (reference sequence). After removal of 6 bases from V and 5 bases from J, the junction contained 13 bases not matched to a gene. CDR3 nucleotides: TGTGCCAGCAGGGAAAGGACAGGTTTTTTCCACGAGCAGTACTTC. Translated: CASRERTGFFHEQYF.

This sequence joins TRBV6-5 and TRBJ2-7; 8 nucleotides agree with TRBD2. The CDR3 spans 16 residues. In germline, CDR1 is MNHEY, CDR2 SVGAGI. The J segment lost 2 bases and the V segment lost 0 bases, leaving 6 bases of the junction unmatched. Written as DNA, the CDR3 is TGTGCCAGCAGTTACTCGGTAGCGGGATCCCCCTACGAGCAGTACTTC. Translating it yields CASSYSVAGSPYEQYF.

This chain links TRBV27 with TRBJ2-2, with 8 bases fitting TRBD1. Germline CDR1 is MNHEY and CDR2 is SMNVEV (reference sequence). The CDR3 extends over 16 amino acids. V shed 6 bases, J shed 5 bases, and the junction held 11 bases outside the gene matches. The CDR3 spells CASRPNWDRQTGELFF. CDR3 bases: TGTGCCAGCAGGCCGAATTGGGACAGGCAAACCGGGGAGCTGTTTTTT.

This chain uses TRBV20-1 with TRBJ2-7, with D perhaps TRBD1 (6 bases). Germline assignment: CDR1 DFQATT and CDR2 SNEGSKA (reference sequence). Trimming pared 7 bases from V and 5 bases from J, leaving 12 bases between. CDR3 length: 11 amino acids. The CDR3 reads CSEQGLNEQYF. CDR3 DNA sequence: TGCAGTGAACAGGGCCTAAACGAGCAGTACTTC.